The 18 T cell receptor beta chains listed next were all sequenced from one sample in a study of cytotoxic CD8 clonotypes in ibrutinib-treated CLL. Clones were read by immunoSEQ multiplex PCR, and TCRdb kept only the in-frame ones, dropping some. Among hundreds of thousands of clones listed, 67% were seen once. The source was PBMCs, collected after 36 months of ibrutinib treatment. Receptor source: a human donor with chronic lymphocytic leukemia.

The chain combines TRBV29-1 with TRBJ2-5; D remains unclear. The V gene lost 2 bases and the J gene lost 3 bases, with 7 bases spanning the gap. Germline CDR1 and CDR2: SQVTM and ANQGSEA. The CDR3 is made up of 12 amino acids. CDR3: CSVENWEETQYF. The CDR3 region has the DNA TGCAGCGTTGAAAACTGGGAAGAGACCCAGTACTTC.

This clone was seen more than once but under ten times. The chain is built from TRBV2 and TRBJ1-2; perhaps TRBD1 as D (5 bases). The V gene lost 6 bases and the J gene lost 1 base, with 9 bases spanning the gap. The CDR3 has 13 residues. CDR1 and CDR2 (germline): SNHLY, FYNNEI. The CDR3 DNA sequence: TGTGCCAGCAGGAATGACAGTAACTATGGCTACACCTTC. Protein: CASRNDSNYGYTF.

CDR3 protein: CASAPGVGLNYGYTF. The DNA of the CDR3 is TGTGCCAGCGCCCCCGGTGTAGGCCTGAACTATGGCTACACCTTC. J is TRBJ1-2 and V is TRBV2; D is ambiguous. V lost 8 bases and J 2 bases, leaving 18 bases between the germline ends. This CDR3 region has 15 residues. CDR1 and CDR2 from the germline V gene are SNHLY and FYNNEI.

The CDR3 DNA is TGTGCCAGCAGACGGACGGTCTTGAACACTGAAGCTTTCTTT. It yields the protein CASRRTVLNTEAFF. V usage is TRBV27 and J usage is TRBJ1-1; D ambiguous. Between the trimmed V and J ends, which lost 6 bases and 0 bases, there was a span of 11 bases. CDR1 is MNHEY and CDR2 is SMNVEV in the germline V gene (reference sequence). The CDR3 has 14 residues.

This chain links TRBV4-1 with TRBJ1-1; the match to TRBD1 covers 9 bases. The CDR3 contains 15 residues. V lost 3 bases to trimming and J lost 3 bases; unmatched junction nucleotides: 5. The V gene's germline CDR1 is MGHRA and CDR2 YSYEKL. The CDR3 sequence: CASSQEDRGYTEAFF. Written as DNA, the CDR3 is TGCGCCAGCAGCCAGGAGGACAGGGGATACACTGAAGCTTTCTTT.

The CDR3 bases are TGTGCCAGCAGCCCCGCATGGGGGACCAACTATGGCTACACCTTC. Translation: CASSPAWGTNYGYTF. This chain connects TRBV9 to TRBJ1-2, with D possibly matching TRBD1 (5 bases). Trimming removed 4 bases at V and 2 bases at J, with 15 bases between. Germline CDR1 is SGDLS and CDR2 is YYNGEE. This CDR3 is 15 amino acids long. Drawing the rest from reference TRBV9 and TRBJ1-2, the complete variable domain is DSGVTQTPKHLITATGQRVTLRCSPRSGDLSVYWYQQSLDQGLQFLIQYYNGEERAKGNILERFSAQQFPDLHSELNLSSLELGDSALYFCASSPAWGTNYGYTFGSGTRLTVV.

The J gene is TRBJ2-5, the V gene TRBV25-1; D not certain. Per germline, CDR1 MGHDK and CDR2 SYGVNS. The CDR3 has 16 residues. V was cut by 3 bases and J by 3 bases, with 17 bases left in between. In DNA form, the CDR3 reads TGTGCCAGCAGTGACCTAATGTGGCAGGAGAAAGAGACCCAGTACTTC. It encodes CASSDLMWQEKETQYF.

This clone was recorded a few times. This chain connects TRBV18 to TRBJ2-7, with 7 bases fitting TRBD1. The CDR3 is 14 amino acids. V shed 4 bases, J shed 2 bases, and the junction held 5 bases outside the gene matches. Per the germline V gene, CDR1 is KGHSH and CDR2 is LQKENI. The CDR3 is CASSQGQSAYEQYF. The CDR3 DNA is TGTGCCAGCTCACAGGGACAGAGCGCCTACGAGCAGTACTTC.

The chain combines TRBV5-1 with TRBJ1-5, with D hard to call. The germline V gene encodes CDR1 SGHRS and CDR2 YFSETQ. The CDR3 covers 13 residues. Trimming took off 0 bases at V and 6 bases at J, with 7 bases between the two ends. This chain's CDR3 is CASSLAGSQPQHF. In nucleotides, the CDR3 is TGCGCCAGCAGCTTGGCCGGGAGTCAGCCCCAGCATTTT. Full variable domain (remainder filled in from reference TRBV5-1 and TRBJ1-5): KAGVTQTPRYLIKTRGQQVTLSCSPISGHRSVSWYQQTPGQGLQFLFEYFSETQRNKGNFPGRFSGRQFSNSRSEMNVSTLELGDSALYLCASSLAGSQPQHFGDGTRLSIL.

This chain uses TRBV7-9 with TRBJ1-2; 7 positions match TRBD1. The CDR3 has 17 amino acids. CDR1 SEHNR and CDR2 FQNEAQ come from the germline V gene (reference sequence). After removal of 5 bases from V and 1 base from J, the junction contained 13 bases not matched to a gene. CDR3 protein: CASSMTGSSGFNYGYTF. CDR3 nucleotides: TGTGCCAGCAGCATGACAGGGAGCTCGGGTTTTAACTATGGCTACACCTTC.

This chain links TRBV19 with TRBJ2-7; D is tentatively TRBD1 or TRBD2 (6 bases each). CDR3 length equals 14 residues. Germline CDR1 reads LNHDA; CDR2 reads SQIVND (reference sequence). The V end lost 3 bases, the J end lost 4 bases, and 13 bases lay between the germline ends. CDR3 in amino acids: CASSIGGHTYEQYF. The CDR3 bases are TGTGCCAGTAGTATCGGGGGACATACTTACGAGCAGTACTTC.

The chain combines TRBV9 with TRBJ1-2, with a weak D call TRBD1 (6 bases). Germline CDR1 is SGDLS and CDR2 is YYNGEE. V was pared by 4 bases and J by 5 bases, with 27 bases between. This CDR3 contains 18 residues. CDR3 sequence reads: CASSPRRGAELWGYGYTF. CDR3 DNA: TGTGCCAGCAGCCCACGTAGGGGGGCAGAGCTTTGGGGTTATGGCTACACCTTC. Supplemented by reference TRBV9 and TRBJ1-2, the full variable domain reads DSGVTQTPKHLITATGQRVTLRCSPRSGDLSVYWYQQSLDQGLQFLIQYYNGEERAKGNILERFSAQQFPDLHSELNLSSLELGDSALYFCASSPRRGAELWGYGYTFGSGTRLTVV.

V usage is TRBV5-1 and J usage is TRBJ2-2, with no clear D. Trimming cost V 4 bases and J 4 bases, with 11 bases left between them. CDR3 length: 14 residues. The V gene's germline CDR1 is SGHRS and CDR2 YFSETQ. CDR3 nucleotide sequence: TGCGCCAGCAGCCTAACTTCGGGCACCGGGGAGCTGTTTTTT. Residues: CASSLTSGTGELFF. The full variable domain, in which reference TRBV5-1 and TRBJ2-2 provide the parts outside the CDR3, is KAGVTQTPRYLIKTRGQQVTLSCSPISGHRSVSWYQQTPGQGLQFLFEYFSETQRNKGNFPGRFSGRQFSNSRSEMNVSTLELGDSALYLCASSLTSGTGELFFGEGSRLTVL.

Regarding this clone: Since the CDR3 does not end with the conserved phenylalanine or tryptophan, this likely comes from a read error. The chain has TRBV7-8 and TRBJ2-7; maybe TRBD2 (5 bases). The CDR3 sequence is 12 residues long. CDR1 and CDR2 from the germline V gene are SGHVS and FQNEAQ. V dropped 5 bases and J dropped 5 bases, with 10 bases sitting between them. This chain's CDR3 is CASSSRENEQYL. The CDR3 nucleotides read TGTGCCAGCAGCAGCCGGGAAAACGAGCAGTACCTC.

The gene calls are TRBV6-6 and TRBJ2-5; perhaps D is TRBD1 or TRBD2 (6 bases each). CDR1 MNHNY and CDR2 SVGAGI come from the germline V gene (reference sequence). The CDR3 contains 13 residues. Trimming cost V 5 bases and J 5 bases, with 12 bases left between them. The CDR3, as DNA: TGTGCCAGCAGTGAGACTAGGGGGGAGACCCAGTACTTC. It is translated as CASSETRGETQYF.

The rearrangement links TRBV29-1 to TRBJ1-2; D not certain. The germline CDR1 and CDR2 sequences are SQVTM and ANQGSEA. The length of the CDR3 is 13 residues. Trimming took 7 bases from V and 4 from J, leaving 16 bases between them. CDR3 nucleotides: TGCAGCGCCGGTGAGGGTTGGGGCTATGGCTACACCTTC. Residues: CSAGEGWGYGYTF.

This rearrangement joins TRBV28 to TRBJ2-3; TRBD2 is a possible D gene (6 bases). Per the germline V gene, CDR1 is MDHEN and CDR2 is SYDVKM. V lost 4 bases to trimming and J lost 3 bases, with 14 bases between them. There are 15 residues in the CDR3. The CDR3: CASSSTGEGTDTQYF. Here the CDR3 DNA reads TGTGCCAGCAGTTCGACGGGAGAAGGGACAGATACGCAGTATTTT.

The V and J genes are TRBV6-6 and TRBJ2-7; TRBD1 is a possible D gene (5 bases). Trimming cost V 2 bases and J 3 bases, with 8 bases left between them. The germline V gene encodes CDR1 MNHNY and CDR2 SVGAGI (reference sequence). This CDR3 spans 13 amino acids. The CDR3 region has the DNA TGTGCCAGCAGTTACAGGACAAACTACGAGCAGTACTTC. It is translated as CASSYRTNYEQYF.